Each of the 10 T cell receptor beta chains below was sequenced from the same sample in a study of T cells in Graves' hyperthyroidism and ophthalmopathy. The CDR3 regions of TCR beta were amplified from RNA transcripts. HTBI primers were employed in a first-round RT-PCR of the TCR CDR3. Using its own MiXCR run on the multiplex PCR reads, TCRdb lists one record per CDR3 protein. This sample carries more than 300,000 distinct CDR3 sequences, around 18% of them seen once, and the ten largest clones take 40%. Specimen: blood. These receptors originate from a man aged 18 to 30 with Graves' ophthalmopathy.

The CDR3 sequence is CASGWGQAVFNSPLHF. CDR3 coding DNA: TGTGCTAGTGGCTGGGGACAGGCGGTCTTTAATTCACCCCTCCACTTT. The chain carries TRBV12-5 and TRBJ1-6; TRBD1 agrees at 8 bases. Germline trimming cut 6 bases from V and 6 bases from J; bases unmatched to any gene: 10. This CDR3 comprises 16 residues. Germline V gene lookup returns CDR1 LGHNT and CDR2 FRNRAP.

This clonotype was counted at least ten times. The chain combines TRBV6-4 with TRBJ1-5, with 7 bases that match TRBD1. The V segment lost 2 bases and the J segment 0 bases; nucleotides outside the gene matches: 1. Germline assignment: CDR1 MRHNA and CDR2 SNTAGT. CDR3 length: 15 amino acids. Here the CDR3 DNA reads TGTGCCAGCAGTGACGGGACAGATAGCAATCAGCCCCAGCATTTT. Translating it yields CASSDGTDSNQPQHF.

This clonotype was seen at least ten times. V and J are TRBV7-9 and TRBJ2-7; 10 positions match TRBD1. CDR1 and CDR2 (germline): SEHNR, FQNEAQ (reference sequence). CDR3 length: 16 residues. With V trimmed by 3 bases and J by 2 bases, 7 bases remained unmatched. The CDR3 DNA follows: TGTGCCAGCAGCTTTGATCCGGGACAGGGGCCCTACGAGCAGTACTTC. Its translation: CASSFDPGQGPYEQYF.

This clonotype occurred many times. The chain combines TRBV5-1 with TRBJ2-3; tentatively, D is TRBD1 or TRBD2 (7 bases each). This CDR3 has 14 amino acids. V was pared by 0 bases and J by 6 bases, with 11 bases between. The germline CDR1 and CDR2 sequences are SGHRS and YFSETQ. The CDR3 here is CASSLGQGGDTQYF. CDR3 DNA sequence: TGCGCCAGCAGCTTGGGACAGGGAGGGGATACGCAGTATTTT.

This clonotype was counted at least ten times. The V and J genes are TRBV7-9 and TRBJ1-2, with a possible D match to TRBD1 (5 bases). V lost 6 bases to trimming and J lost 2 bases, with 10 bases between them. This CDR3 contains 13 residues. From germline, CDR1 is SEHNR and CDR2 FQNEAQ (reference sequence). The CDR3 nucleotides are TGTGCCAGCAGTCGGGACGGAAACTATGGCTACACCTTC. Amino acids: CASSRDGNYGYTF.

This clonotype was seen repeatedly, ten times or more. The CDR3 reads CATQGGYNEQFF. DNA for the CDR3: TGTGCCACCCAAGGGGGTTACAATGAGCAGTTCTTC. J is TRBJ2-1 and V is TRBV7-6; tentative D call: TRBD1 (6 bases). This CDR3 is 12 amino acids long. In germline, CDR1 is SGHVS, CDR2 FNYEAQ. Trimming removed 10 bases from V and 4 bases from J, with 11 bases in between.

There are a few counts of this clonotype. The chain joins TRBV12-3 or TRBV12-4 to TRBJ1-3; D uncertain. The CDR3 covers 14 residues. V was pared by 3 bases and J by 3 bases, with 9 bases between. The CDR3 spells CASSLSGFGNTIYF. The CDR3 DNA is TGTGCCAGCAGTTTGTCCGGGTTTGGAAACACCATATATTTT.

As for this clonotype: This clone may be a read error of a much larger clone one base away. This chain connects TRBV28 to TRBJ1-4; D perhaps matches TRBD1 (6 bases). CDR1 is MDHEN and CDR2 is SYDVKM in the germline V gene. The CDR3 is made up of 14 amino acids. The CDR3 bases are TGTGCCAGCAGTTTCCAGGGGACACCAGAAAGACTGTTTTTT. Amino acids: CASSFQGTPERLFF.

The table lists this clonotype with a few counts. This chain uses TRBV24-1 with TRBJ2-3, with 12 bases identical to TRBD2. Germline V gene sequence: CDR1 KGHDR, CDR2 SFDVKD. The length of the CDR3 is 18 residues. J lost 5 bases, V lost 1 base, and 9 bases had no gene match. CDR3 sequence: CATSDFSPSGGGGDTQYF. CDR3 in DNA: TGTGCCACCAGTGATTTCTCCCCTAGCGGGGGGGGAGGAGATACGCAGTATTTT.

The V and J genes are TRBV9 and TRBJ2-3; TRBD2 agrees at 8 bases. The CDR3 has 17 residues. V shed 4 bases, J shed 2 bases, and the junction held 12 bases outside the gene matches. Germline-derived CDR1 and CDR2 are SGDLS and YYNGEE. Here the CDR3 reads CASSHRGRGGDTDTQYF. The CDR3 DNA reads TGTGCCAGCAGCCACCGCGGCCGGGGGGGGGACACAGATACGCAGTATTTT.